The rows below give T cell receptor beta chains drawn from one sample of a study of T-cell reconstitution after alpha-beta-depleted transplantation in children. TCRdb fed the PCR reads into MiXCR, producing one record per CDR3 protein. Among a few hundred thousand distinct CDR3 sequences listed, roughly 10% were seen once. This specimen was PBMCs from the stem cell graft donor, taken from the stem cell graft. The receptors derive from a human donor who donated a stem cell graft to a child with acute lymphoblastic leukemia. CDR3s include the opening cysteine and the closing phenylalanine or tryptophan. A D gene is named only where the DNA matches it firmly. Rows give clone size only sometimes, using once, few, many, or a class for an expanded clone.

D | size | J | V | DNA | CDR3
- | - | TRBJ1-1 | TRBV5-1 | TGCGCCAGCAGCTTGGTTCCAACAGGGATGAACACTGAAGCTTTCTTT | CASSLVPTGMNTEAFF
- | - | TRBJ1-1 | TRBV27 | TGTGCCAGCAGTATTACGGGGCGGACTGAAGCTTTCTTT | CASSITGRTEAFF
TRBD2 | few | TRBJ2-1 | TRBV5-1 | TGCGCCAGCAGCTCAAAACTAGCGGGGGCCCCTCTAAGCTCCTACAATGAGCAGTTCTTC | CASSSKLAGAPLSSYNEQFF
TRBD1 | many | TRBJ1-3 | TRBV11-2 | TGTGCCAGCACTGACAGGGGGGGCTTCTCTGGAAACACCATATATTTT | CASTDRGGFSGNTIYF
- | many | TRBJ2-7 | TRBV12-3/TRBV12-4 | TGTGCCAGCAGTTTAGTGGGCGGGACCTACGAGCAGTACTTC | CASSLVGGTYEQYF
TRBD1 | - | TRBJ1-5 | TRBV6-5 | TGTGCCAGCAGTTATGGACAGGGAAGTCAGCCCCAGCATTTT | CASSYGQGSQPQHF
- | - | TRBJ2-1 | TRBV29-1 | TGCAGCGTCCTATCATCGACCAGCTCCTACAATGAGCAGTTCTTC | CSVLSSTSSYNEQFF
TRBD1 | - | TRBJ2-3 | TRBV6-1 | TGTGCCAGCGGACAGGTTAGCACAGATACGCAGTATTTT | CASGQVSTDTQYF
TRBD1 | few | TRBJ2-1 | TRBV5-1 | TGCGCCAGCAGCTCGGTGGACAGGGTCAATGAGCAGTTCTTC | CASSSVDRVNEQFF
- | - | TRBJ1-5 | TRBV6-5 | TGTGCCAGCAGTTTGGGGAATAGCAATCAGCCCCAGCATTTT | CASSLGNSNQPQHF
TRBD2 | - | TRBJ2-5 | TRBV3-1 | TGTGCCAGCAGTCCCACGGGGGGGTTCCAAGAGACCCAGTACTTC | CASSPTGGFQETQYF
- | few | TRBJ2-7 | TRBV14 | TGTGCCAGCAGCCAGGAATTCGGTCGTTACGAGCAGTACTTC | CASSQEFGRYEQYF
TRBD1 | few | TRBJ2-5 | TRBV7-2 | TGTGCCAGCAGCTTAGGCAGGGGGCGGGAGACCCAGTACTTC | CASSLGRGRETQYF
- | few | TRBJ2-3 | TRBV5-1 | TGCGCCAGCAGAAGCGGGCACGCTGCAGATACGCAGTATTTT | CASRSGHAADTQYF
- | few | TRBJ2-3 | TRBV5-4 | TGTGCCAGCAGCAACATTGGAGCAGATACGCAGTATTTT | CASSNIGADTQYF
TRBD1 | - | TRBJ2-1 | TRBV18 | TGTGCCAGCTCACCAGGACAGGGGTGGGGAAATGAGCAGTTCTTC | CASSPGQGWGNEQFF
- | many | TRBJ2-5 | TRBV6-1 | TGTGCCAGCAGTGGGGGACGGTATCAAGAGACCCAGTACTTC | CASSGGRYQETQYF
TRBD2 | few | TRBJ2-4 | TRBV6-5 | TGTGCCAGCAGTTACTCGGGACTAGCGGGGGACCTAGCCAAAAACATTCAGTACTTC | CASSYSGLAGDLAKNIQYF
- | few | TRBJ2-2 | TRBV19 | TGTGCCAGTAGCAATACAGGGTCTTTGAGCACCGGGGAGCTGTTTTTT | CASSNTGSLSTGELFF
- | many | TRBJ1-5 | TRBV6-2/TRBV6-3 | TGTGCCAGCAGTACCACCCCGGGACTCTCAGGGAGTCAGCCCCAGCATTTT | CASSTTPGLSGSQPQHF
- | many | TRBJ1-2 | TRBV9 | TGTGCCAGCAGTATACAGGAAACTCTCTATGGCTACACCTTC | CASSIQETLYGYTF
TRBD1 | few | TRBJ2-2 | TRBV19 | TGTGCCAGTAGTACTCCGGGACAGGGCCGCCCCGGGGAGCTGTTTTTT | CASSTPGQGRPGELFF
- | - | TRBJ2-5 | TRBV27 | TGTGCCAGCACGCCACGGGGTAGCCAAGAGACCCAGTACTTC | CASTPRGSQETQYF
TRBD1 | - | TRBJ2-4 | TRBV14 | TGTGCCAGCAGCCAAGATGGCTCGGGACAGGTGTACTTC | CASSQDGSGQVYF
- | few | TRBJ2-7 | TRBV7-6 | TGTGCCAGCAGCTTGACCACAGGCTACGAGCAGTACTTC | CASSLTTGYEQYF
TRBD1 | few | TRBJ2-7 | TRBV20-1 | TGCAGTGCTGACAGGGGGGACTACGAGCAGTACTTC | CSADRGDYEQYF
- | few | TRBJ2-4 | TRBV12-3/TRBV12-4 | TGTGCCAGCAGTTTAAGCATCGACAGTCAGTACTTC | CASSLSIDSQYF
TRBD1 | many | TRBJ2-7 | TRBV4-3 | TGCGCCAGCAGCCGATCACCGGGACAGAGCTACGAGCAGTACTTC | CASSRSPGQSYEQYF
TRBD2 | - | TRBJ2-3 | TRBV20-1 | TGCAGTGCGGTACCGGGACTAGCGACAGATACGCAGTATTTT | CSAVPGLATDTQYF
- | few | TRBJ1-6 | TRBV28 | TGTGCCAGCAGTTATTCAGGCGGTTCCTATAATTCACCCCTCCACTTT | CASSYSGGSYNSPLHF
TRBD2 | many | TRBJ2-1 | TRBV6-5 | TGTGCCAGCAGTTACTCGAGACTAGCGGGCAGCTCCTACAATGAGCAGTTCTTC | CASSYSRLAGSSYNEQFF
- | few | TRBJ2-2 | TRBV12-3/TRBV12-4 | TGTGCCAGCAGGGGGCCGGGGACCTACGCGAACACCGGGGAGCTGTTTTTT | CASRGPGTYANTGELFF
- | - | TRBJ2-1 | TRBV6-5 | TGTGCCAGCAGTTACTCGACATCTCCCTGGACCTTC | CASSYSTSPWTF
- | - | TRBJ2-7 | TRBV4-1 | TGCGCCAGCAGCCAAGATCTCGGTAGCGACGAGCAGTACTTC | CASSQDLGSDEQYF
TRBD1 | few | TRBJ1-4 | TRBV5-1 | TGCGCCAGCAGCTTCGGACAGGGAGGTGAAAAACTGTTTTTT | CASSFGQGGEKLFF
TRBD1 | few | TRBJ1-1 | TRBV5-1 | TGCGCCAGCAGCGCGACCATCACAGGGGGCCCCACTGAAGCTTTCTTT | CASSATITGGPTEAFF